The text below deals with one T cell receptor beta chain. This clone turned up a few times. The antigen it recognizes is unknown. Qualities for individual bases were not recorded, and no much larger clone is one base off. This sample was included in a study of cytomegalovirus exposure and HLA in healthy donors (dated by TCRdb to the late 2010s). Background for the entire study: An earlier analysis of approximately 640 of the donors reported 250 to 300 Gb of sequence data and approximately 110 million unique TCR beta sequences from about 179 million T cells. A later genetic analysis used genome-wide SNP genotypes for about 60% of the roughly 700 donors, treating that subset as a discovery cohort. All discovery cohort repertoires had been generated on a single sequencing platform. The study aimed to test whether cataloging public T cell receptors could reveal signatures of past pathogen exposure. The genetic ancestry cluster associated with self-reported Caucasian donors included 81% of the 398 genotyped donors. A few DR-DQ haplotypes were treated as single units for association and clustering because of strong linkage in the cohort. An early release that covered some 640 HLA-typed donors contained approximately 300 gigabases of sequencing data and 70 million to 100 million unique TCR sequences. A separate validation cohort of 100 to 150 different subjects was used in addition to the 666-subject first cohort. In a later analysis, previously published TCR beta repertoires from 670 or so donors were re-analyzed and high-resolution HLA genotyping was added so that TCR occurrence patterns could be studied. Rather than drawing on any new phenotypic data, the later analysis identified candidate immune exposures from TCR beta sequences and the way those sequences occurred across donors. The number of typed donors differed by locus: about 620-630 for A, B, C, DRB1 and DQB1; approximately 520 for DQA1; over 600 for DPA1; and 400 to 480 for DPB1. In an earlier analysis of 587 of the donors, high-throughput TCR beta sequencing was used to judge whether each TCR beta V gene segment behaved as functional or pseudogenic. To predict cytomegalovirus infection status, the study brought together high-throughput TCR immunosequencing, statistical association of individual TCRs with disease status, and machine learning. The T cell repertoires of some 700 subjects were profiled by immunosequencing and related to cytomegalovirus serostatus. Across around 400 genotyped donors of the cohort, an average of about 240,000 unique TCR beta nucleotide sequences per donor were sequenced, and approximately 17% of those sequences were non-productive. Donor age, sex, ethnicity and CMV serostatus were compiled together with the repertoire data. Both class I and class II loci were covered by HLA typing, at four-digit resolution. The research as a whole found: Compared with the roughly 710-donor mean, donors in an Asian-associated ancestry cluster had fewer N-insertions in productive TCRs, according to a later genetic analysis. In a later analysis, the rate of TCR association differed among HLA loci, with DRB1 alleles having the most associated TCRs and HLA-C alleles having the fewest. A group of highly shared sequence variants was considered likely to be a technical artifact of the sequencing pipeline. The only immune exposure information available for the cohort was CMV serostatus. Broadly in line with IMGT annotations, most TCR beta V segments showed up in productive rearrangements about 90% or about 30% of the time in an earlier analysis of about 500 of the donors. Linkage disequilibrium might explain the correlated functional status among segregating V segments, but an unknown experimental factor could not be excluded. A later analysis found that most CMV-associated TCR beta chains appeared HLA-restricted, with HLA associations seemingly driven largely by CMV exposure. Because HLA typing was unavailable for some donors at each locus, only the typed subset was used in association tests. A later analysis found that HLA-associated TCR beta chains were more clonally expanded and had lower generation probabilities than equally common non-associated chains. Across donors, most TCR sequences were observed very rarely, whereas some public TCRs were present in many individuals. A further reported finding was that TCR beta sequences accurately predicted the HLA-A and HLA-B alleles for most subjects in the first cohort. In the study, around 160 TCR beta chains were listed as associated with cytomegalovirus. In vitro tests confirmed that a few of the cytomegalovirus-associated TCR beta chains recognize cytomegalovirus antigens. Only TCR beta chains were sequenced in this cohort, and the absence of alpha or paired-chain data limited detectable features. Presence/absence analyses assumed roughly uniform sequencing depth across donors, an assumption that may not hold. In a later genetic analysis, a missense DCLRE1C variant was associated with V-gene and J-gene trimming of TCR beta chains, and the association was replicated in an independent cohort. When HLA alleles, especially DR and DQ, strongly co-occurred, attributing TCR associations to individual alleles was difficult. Cytomegalovirus status was reported to be diagnosed by the classifier with high specificity and sensitivity in both the original and validation cohorts. A later analysis associated about 16,000 TCR beta sequences with specific HLA alleles at a false discovery rate of 0.05. According to the authors, the approach could potentially be generalized to other disease states and immunological phenotypes. Because the 87-base-pair reads could not distinguish some IMGT-functional V segments, including TRBV6-2 and TRBV6-3, those segments were excluded. Because counts were too low, around 17 rarely observed V segments, including chromosome 9 orphons, were left out of the earlier analysis of a few hundred of the donors. In a later analysis, several top co-occurrence clusters were reported to appear linked to parvovirus B19, influenza, CMV and Epstein-Barr virus.

Receptors were amplified or captured by the immunoSEQ multiplex PCR assay. The multiplex PCR relied on a mix of 60 forward primers for TCR Vbeta segments and 13 reverse primers for TCR Jbeta segments. The CDR3 region of rearranged TCR beta genes was amplified from genomic DNA with a multiplex PCR assay. Amplified TCR beta libraries were sequenced as 87-base-pair reads on the Illumina HiSeq System. Per the original workflow: In a later analysis, roughly 80 million unique TCR beta chains were counted across the approximately 670 repertoires, and around 10 million of these chains were shared by at least two donors. Raw reads were error-corrected and collapsed into unique sequences with a nearest-neighbor algorithm that merged closely related sequences to remove PCR and sequencing errors. CDR3 sequences were aligned to IMGT reference sequences to assign V, D and J gene segments. For a sequence to be retained, at least a six-nucleotide match to both a V gene segment and a J gene segment was required. Rearrangements were called productive when the CDR3 lacked stop codons and stayed in frame with V and J; all others were non-productive. Following IMGT convention, CDR3 was defined as the stretch from the second conserved V-encoded cysteine to the conserved J-encoded phenylalanine. The earlier analysis of approximately 590 of the donors excluded any sequence lacking an unambiguous match to a single V gene segment. An earlier analysis of a few hundred of the donors classified V segments as functional when productive rearrangements were above 56.7% and as segregating when the standard deviation between donors was above 5%. A statistical classification framework was built to diagnose cytomegalovirus status from the catalog of TCR beta chain sequences. In a later analysis, V and J genes were assigned by comparing TCR nucleotide sequences against IMGT/GENE-DB human TR gene sequences. Using the TCRdist pipeline, a later analysis assigned CDR3 sequences along with most-parsimonious VDJ recombination scenarios. A later analysis defined each TCR beta chain by its CDR3 amino acid sequence plus V-gene family, and excluded reads lacking a unique V-gene family. To address suspected cross-contamination and a sequencing artifact, a later analysis removed roughly 580 highly shared, low-generation-probability nucleotide sequences. In a later analysis, a clonal expansion index was calculated for each public chain from normalized within-repertoire ranks of inferred template counts. A later analysis computed generation probabilities with a VDJ recombination model fitted to out-of-frame rearrangements, and checked the results against IGoR. Hypergeometric tests were used in a later analysis to score TCR-TCR, TCR-HLA and TCR-CMV co-occurrence, with a repertoire-size bias correction applied to the TCR pairs. To estimate false discovery rates, a later analysis permuted the HLA or CMV assignments 20 times. In a later analysis, co-occurring TCRs were grouped with DBSCAN, and TCRdist sequence similarity was added when clustering was performed within HLA-allele-positive subsets. For co-occurrence clustering, repertoires with fewer than 30,000 or more than 120,000 public chains were excluded, along with 4 to 6 repertoires with anomalous nucleotide sharing. Held by TCRdb, this immuneACCESS table contains in-frame sequences only and omits some clones. Under half of the omission traces to an unresolved V gene where checked; the cause of the rest is unknown. V and J calls and clone size are those listed in that table; D and trimming were worked out from the DNA. This sample is represented by about 140,000 clones; roughly 79% of them were singletons. The ten largest clones capture approximately 0.97% of the sample.

CDR1 and CDR2 (SGHVS, FQNEAQ) derive from the germline V gene. Trimmed from V: 5 bases; trimmed from J: 6 bases; junction bases lacking a gene match: 9. The CDR3 covers 15 residues, taking in both the cysteine and the phenylalanine. Here the CDR3 DNA is all that survives: 45 bases in frame from base 1. In total, more than 500 healthy bone marrow donors made up the cohort. At the time of sampling, every cohort member was nominally healthy, though immune exposures that went unrecorded were likely present. The donor was CMV seronegative and belonged to the group of over 300 seronegative cohort members. A peripheral blood sample was collected from each donor, and TCR beta sequencing was performed on peripheral blood mononuclear cells. The Qiagen DNeasy Blood Extraction Kit was used to extract genomic DNA from the blood cell samples.

The specimen sequenced was PBMCs. The chain is encoded by TRBV7-8 joined to TRBJ1-2, and 10 junction bases match TRBD1. This receptor was taken from a man younger than 35 in good health and CMV-seronegative. The DNA sequence is given as TGTGCCAGCAGCCAATGGGGGGACAGGGGTAATGGCTACACCTTC. Its translation reads: CASSQWGDRGNGYTF.